The clone carrying this TCR beta chain has just a few counts. Sequencing used immunoSEQ multiplex PCR; TCRdb keeps in-frame clones, though not all of them. This sample yields 150,000 to 200,000 clones, of which 80% to 90% are seen a single time; roughly 8.6% belongs to the top ten. This record comes from a study of blood T cell repertoires in COVID-19. Germline CDR1 reads LNHDA; CDR2 reads SQIVND (reference sequence). CDR3 length: 14 residues. V dropped 7 bases and J dropped 8 bases, with 18 bases sitting between them. This sequence originates from a woman aged 45-65 years who had recovered from COVID-19. V is TRBV19 and J is TRBJ2-1; no definite D call. The material sequenced was PBMCs or T cells enriched from blood (not recorded which). Here the CDR3 reads CASTFSPSSHEQFF. The CDR3 DNA sequence: TGTGCCAGTACCTTCTCGCCCTCAAGCCATGAGCAGTTCTTC.